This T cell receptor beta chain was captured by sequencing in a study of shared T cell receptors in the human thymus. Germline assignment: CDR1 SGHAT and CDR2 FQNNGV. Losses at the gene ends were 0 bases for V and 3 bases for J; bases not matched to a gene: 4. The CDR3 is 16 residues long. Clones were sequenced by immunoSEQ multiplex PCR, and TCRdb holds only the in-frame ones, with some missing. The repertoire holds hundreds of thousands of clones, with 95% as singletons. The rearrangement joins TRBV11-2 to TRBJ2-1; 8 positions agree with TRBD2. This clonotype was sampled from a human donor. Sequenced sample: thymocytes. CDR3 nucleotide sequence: TGTGCCAGCAGCTTAGATCAGACTAGCGTCTACAATGAGCAGTTCTTC. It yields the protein CASSLDQTSVYNEQFF.